The 28 T cell receptor beta chains below all came from one sample that was sequenced in a study of cytomegalovirus exposure and HLA in healthy donors (dated by TCRdb to 2015 to 2018). Libraries were constructed by the immunoSEQ multiplex PCR assay. Not all clones reach the TCRdb copy of this immuneACCESS table, which keeps in-frame sequences only. Checked studies attribute under half of the gap to unresolved V genes and leave the rest unexplained. For this sample there are 100,000 to 150,000 clones; approximately 88% appear just once. Jointly, the top ten make up roughly 2% of the sample. The material sequenced was PBMCs. All receptors derive from a woman aged 18-29 years in good health and CMV-seronegative.

In nucleotides, the CDR3 is TGTGCCAGCTCACCACTCCAGGGGAAAACAGATACGCAGTATTTT. This translates into CASSPLQGKTDTQYF. The chain has TRBV18 and TRBJ2-3; TRBD1 is a possible D gene (6 bases). CDR3 length: 15 residues. Germline CDR1 reads KGHSH; CDR2 reads LQKENI. Trimming took off 1 base at V and 3 bases at J, with 11 bases between the two ends.

The chain combines TRBV5-4 with TRBJ1-2, with 8 bases matching TRBD1. With V trimmed by 4 bases and J by 3 bases, 2 bases remained unmatched. Germline loops: CDR1 SGHNT, CDR2 YYREEE (reference sequence). CDR3 length equals 13 residues. CDR3 amino acids: CASSQGADYGYTF. For the CDR3, the DNA is TGTGCCAGCAGCCAGGGGGCGGACTATGGCTACACCTTC.

The rearrangement joins TRBV19 to TRBJ2-1; 11 positions agree with TRBD2. The CDR3 covers 14 residues. Germline lookup yields CDR1 LNHDA and CDR2 SQIVND (reference sequence). Trimming cost V 7 bases and J 9 bases; bases outside gene matches: 8. CDR3 bases: TGTGCCAGTAAGGTTGCTAGCGGGAGGACTGAGCAGTTCTTC. Translated: CASKVASGRTEQFF.

The chain uses TRBV28 and TRBJ1-2; the D is unclear. The CDR3 is 13 residues long. Trimming took 6 bases from V and 0 from J, leaving 8 bases between them. Germline loops: CDR1 MDHEN, CDR2 SYDVKM. In DNA form, the CDR3 reads TGTGCCAGCAGGCTAGACCCTAACTATGGCTACACCTTC. Its protein is CASRLDPNYGYTF.

V and J are TRBV28 and TRBJ2-5, with TRBD1 matching 11 bases. This CDR3 is built from 17 residues. Trimming removed 3 bases from V and 4 bases from J; junction bases left unmatched: 10. Germline CDR1 reads MDHEN; CDR2 reads SYDVKM. This CDR3 reads CASSFQGQGVIGETQYF. CDR3 in DNA: TGTGCCAGCAGTTTCCAGGGACAGGGGGTGATCGGAGAGACCCAGTACTTC.

CDR3 nucleotide sequence: TGTGCCAGCAGTTTACGGGGAGTAAAGAACACCGGGGAGCTGTTTTTT. This codes for CASSLRGVKNTGELFF. This chain links TRBV28 with TRBJ2-2; weak D call: TRBD2 (5 bases). The CDR3 has 16 residues. Germline CDR1 and CDR2: MDHEN and SYDVKM. Trimming shortened V by 2 bases and J by 1 base, and 11 bases separated the two germline ends.

J is TRBJ1-3 and V is TRBV6-5, with 8 bases lining up with TRBD1. The CDR3 runs 15 residues. Per the germline V gene, CDR1 is MNHEY and CDR2 is SVGAGI. V gave up 6 bases and J gave up 4 bases; unmatched junction bases: 8. CDR3 residues: CASSSAGTGGNTIYF. As DNA, the CDR3 is TGTGCCAGCAGCTCTGCCGGGACAGGCGGAAACACCATATATTTT.

The chain links TRBV5-6 to TRBJ2-1; D is undetermined. CDR1 SGHDT and CDR2 YYEEEE come from the germline V gene. Deletions cut 2 bases from V and 9 bases from J, with 9 bases between. The CDR3 is 12 residues long. The CDR3 DNA reads TGTGCCAGCAGCTTTTGGGCAGGTGAGCAGTTCTTC. Translated: CASSFWAGEQFF.

The chain recombines TRBV28 with TRBJ1-1, with D uncertain. Per the germline V gene, CDR1 is MDHEN and CDR2 is SYDVKM. With 5 bases removed from V and 4 bases from J, the gap between germline ends came to 17 bases. CDR3 length equals 15 residues. As DNA, the CDR3 is TGTGCCAGCAGTCACCCAGACGGGGTAGGCACTGAAGCTTTCTTT. Translation: CASSHPDGVGTEAFF.

This clone appeared once. This rearrangement joins TRBV7-9 to TRBJ2-7; D might be TRBD1 (6 bases). The CDR3 length is 14 residues. V was pared by 2 bases and J by 1 base, with 9 bases between. CDR1 SEHNR and CDR2 FQNEAQ come from the germline V gene (reference sequence). The CDR3 DNA follows: TGTGCCAGCAGCTTACTACAGGGATCCTACGAGCAGTACTTC. Translated, it gives CASSLLQGSYEQYF.

The chain carries TRBV11-3 and TRBJ2-7; 10 bases are a match to TRBD2. CDR3 length: 14 amino acids. Germline assignment: CDR1 SGHNT and CDR2 YENEEA. Trimming took 1 base from V and 4 from J; bases not matched to a gene: 1. This chain's CDR3 is CASSLVLAGYEQYF. CDR3 nucleotide sequence: TGTGCCAGCAGCTTAGTACTAGCGGGATACGAGCAGTACTTC.

The chain employs TRBV11-3 and TRBJ2-1, with unresolved D. CDR1 is SGHNT, CDR2 YENEEA, per germline. The CDR3 loop spans 13 amino acids. Trimming removed 1 base from V and 4 bases from J, with 5 bases in between. The DNA of the CDR3 is TGTGCCAGCAGCTTAGGTAGTTACAATGAGCAGTTCTTC. This translates into CASSLGSYNEQFF. The full variable domain, completed using reference TRBV11-3 and TRBJ2-1, is EAGVVQSPRYKIIEKKQPVAFWCNPISGHNTLYWYLQNLGQGPELLIRYENEEAVDDSQLPKDRFSAERLKGVDSTLKIQPAELGDSAVYLCASSLGSYNEQFFGPGTRLTVL.

The J gene is TRBJ1-2, the V gene TRBV6-5; the match to TRBD1 covers 8 bases. There are 12 residues in the CDR3. Germline CDR1 is MNHEY and CDR2 is SVGAGI. Germline trimming cut 6 bases from V and 10 bases from J; bases unmatched to any gene: 7. Written as DNA, the CDR3 is TGTGCCAGCAGCCCGACAGGGGATGACTACACCTTC. It encodes CASSPTGDDYTF.

This chain connects TRBV11-2 to TRBJ1-1; 7 bases agree with TRBD1. V was pared by 5 bases and J by 8 bases, with 8 bases of the junction left unmatched. Germline V gene lookup returns CDR1 SGHAT and CDR2 FQNNGV. The CDR3 extends over 13 amino acids. The CDR3 sequence: CASSLDPGQEAFF. The CDR3 DNA follows: TGTGCCAGCAGCCTCGACCCGGGACAGGAAGCTTTCTTT. Supplemented by reference TRBV11-2 and TRBJ1-1, the full variable domain reads EAGVAQSPRYKIIEKRQSVAFWCNPISGHATLYWYQQILGQGPKLLIQFQNNGVVDDSQLPKDRFSAERLKGVDSTLKIQPAKLEDSAVYLCASSLDPGQEAFFGQGTRLTVV.

The V gene is TRBV7-3, the J gene TRBJ2-1; D gene ambiguous. Germline values: CDR1 SGHTA, CDR2 FQGTGA. The CDR3 consists of 13 residues. V gave up 3 bases and J gave up 2 bases, with 5 bases separating them. The CDR3: CASSFTTYNEQFF. CDR3 nucleotides: TGTGCCAGCAGCTTCACAACCTACAATGAGCAGTTCTTC. The full variable domain, with the rest looked up from reference TRBV7-3 and TRBJ2-1, is GAGVSQTPSNKVTEKGKYVELRCDPISGHTALYWYRQSLGQGPEFLIYFQGTGAADDSGLPNDRFFAVRPEGSVSTLKIQRTERGDSAVYLCASSFTTYNEQFFGPGTRLTVL.

V usage is TRBV7-9 and J usage is TRBJ2-6, with no clear D. Per germline, CDR1 SEHNR and CDR2 FQNEAQ (reference sequence). Trimming removed 2 bases at V and 1 base at J, with 3 bases between. The CDR3 is 14 amino acids. The CDR3 is CASSLRSGANVLTF. The CDR3 coding sequence is TGTGCCAGCAGCTTACGTTCTGGGGCCAACGTCCTGACTTTC. The full variable domain, with the rest looked up from reference TRBV7-9 and TRBJ2-6, is DTGVSQNPRHKITKRGQNVTFRCDPISEHNRLYWYRQTLGQGPEFLTYFQNEAQLEKSRLLSDRFSAERPKGSFSTLEIQRTEQGDSAMYLCASSLRSGANVLTFGAGSRLTVL.

The gene calls are TRBV15 and TRBJ1-1; possibly TRBD1 for D (5 bases). The CDR3 totals 13 residues. Germline V CDR1 and CDR2: LNHNV, YYDKDF (reference sequence). V dropped 1 base and J dropped 6 bases, with 9 bases sitting between them. CDR3 sequence reads: CATSRVWGAEAFF. In nucleotides, the CDR3 is TGTGCCACCAGCAGAGTTTGGGGCGCTGAAGCTTTCTTT.

The J gene is TRBJ2-3, the V gene TRBV10-2; 10 bases agree with TRBD2. Looked up from germline, CDR1 is WSHSY and CDR2 is SAAADI. Trimming at V came to 5 bases and at J to 3 bases, leaving 2 bases not matched to a gene. There are 14 residues in the CDR3. CDR3 nucleotide sequence: TGCGCCAGCAGTCCGACTAGCGGGACAGATACGCAGTATTTT. It encodes CASSPTSGTDTQYF.

V and J are TRBV9 and TRBJ2-1; 12 positions agree with TRBD2. The CDR3 extends over 15 amino acids. Trimming cost V 3 bases and J 8 bases; bases outside gene matches: 6. Germline lookup yields CDR1 SGDLS and CDR2 YYNGEE. The DNA for the CDR3 is TGTGCCAGCAGCGAGACTAGCGGGAGCTTCCATGAGCAGTTCTTC. This encodes CASSETSGSFHEQFF. Combining the CDR3 with reference TRBV9 and TRBJ2-1 gives the whole variable domain DSGVTQTPKHLITATGQRVTLRCSPRSGDLSVYWYQQSLDQGLQFLIQYYNGEERAKGNILERFSAQQFPDLHSELNLSSLELGDSALYFCASSETSGSFHEQFFGPGTRLTVL.

This clone was recorded a few times. The chain carries TRBV11-2 and TRBJ2-3; 10 bases align to TRBD2. CDR1 and CDR2 (germline): SGHAT, FQNNGV. Losses at the gene ends were 5 bases for V and 6 bases for J; bases not matched to a gene: 2. This CDR3 is 13 amino acids long. CDR3 region: CASSQGLADTQYF. CDR3 bases: TGTGCCAGCAGCCAGGGACTAGCGGATACGCAGTATTTT.

The CDR3 bases are TGTGCCAGCAGCCCCACGGGGGGGGGCTACACCTTC. It is translated as CASSPTGGGYTF. V gene TRBV11-3 combines with J gene TRBJ1-2, with D possibly matching TRBD1 (5 bases). Germline V gene data show CDR1 as SGHNT and CDR2 as YENEEA. This CDR3 spans 12 amino acids. V shed 5 bases and J shed 8 bases, with 12 bases lying between them.

This clone was seen a single time. The genes are TRBV6-4 and TRBJ2-1; D is ambiguous. This CDR3 is 13 amino acids long. V was trimmed by 6 bases and J by 6 bases, leaving 12 bases between them. Germline V lookup: CDR1 MRHNA, CDR2 SNTAGT. The CDR3 region has the DNA TGTGCCAGCAGCCGAGAGGCTAGCAATGAGCAGTTCTTC. It yields the protein CASSREASNEQFF.

The V gene is TRBV5-4, the J gene TRBJ2-7; a weak D match, TRBD2 (5 bases). The CDR3 is 15 residues long. Trimming stripped 4 bases from V and 0 bases from J, with 14 bases between. Germline V CDR1 and CDR2: SGHNT, YYREEE (reference sequence). For the CDR3, the DNA is TGTGCCAGCAGCCCCGCAGAGGGCCACTCCTACGAGCAGTACTTC. Encoded protein: CASSPAEGHSYEQYF.

The rearrangement links TRBV7-2 to TRBJ2-3; 9 bases agree with TRBD2. Trimming at V came to 2 bases and at J to 4 bases, leaving 4 bases not matched to a gene. There are 15 residues in the CDR3. Germline V gene data show CDR1 as SGHTA and CDR2 as FQGNSA. The CDR3 here is CASSLILAGPDTQYF. In nucleotides, the CDR3 is TGTGCCAGCAGCTTAATCCTAGCGGGACCAGATACGCAGTATTTT.

The genes are TRBV5-6 and TRBJ2-1; the D gene is possibly TRBD1 (7 bases). The CDR3 covers 18 residues. Trimming took off 4 bases at V and 0 bases at J, with 20 bases between the two ends. The germline V gene encodes CDR1 SGHDT and CDR2 YYEEEE. CDR3 sequence (DNA): TGTGCCAGCAGCAGGGGGCTTACGGAGGGTCACTCCTACAATGAGCAGTTCTTC. Its protein is CASSRGLTEGHSYNEQFF.

V is TRBV6-4 and J is TRBJ2-1; the match to TRBD2 covers 7 bases. Germline V gene lookup returns CDR1 MRHNA and CDR2 SNTAGT. V dropped 6 bases and J dropped 3; count of bases not matched to a gene: 5. The CDR3 has 14 residues. CDR3 nucleotide sequence: TGTGCCAGCAGAGAAGCTAGCGGCTACAATGAGCAGTTCTTC. Translation gives CASREASGYNEQFF.

V and J are TRBV12-5 and TRBJ1-1; possibly TRBD1 for D (6 bases). V dropped 1 base and J dropped 5 bases, with 17 bases sitting between them. Looked up from germline, CDR1 is LGHNT and CDR2 is FRNRAP. This CDR3 region has 16 residues. CDR3 bases: TGTGCTAGTGGTTTGGGAGGGGTACAGGGAACAACTGAAGCTTTCTTT. It is translated as CASGLGGVQGTTEAFF.

This chain uses TRBV5-1 with TRBJ2-5; no definite D call. The germline CDR1 and CDR2 sequences are SGHRS and YFSETQ. The germline V and J ends were trimmed by 1 base and 0 bases, with 10 bases remaining between them. The CDR3 loop spans 15 amino acids. The CDR3 DNA is TGCGCCAGCAGCTTGTTGGTCGGGTACCAAGAGACCCAGTACTTC. Its translation: CASSLLVGYQETQYF.